This record looks at one T cell receptor (beta chain) sequence and its context. Its antigen specificity is not known. Base qualities are not recorded, but no much larger clone differs from it by a single base. Each donor gave one peripheral blood draw, roughly 120 mL on average, collected into heparinised tubes. A BD FACSAria II was used to sort naive, central memory, regulatory and stem cell-like memory CD4+ T cells with a panel that included CD45RO, CCR7, CD25, CD127, CD95 and CD27. Every sorted population had a purity above 95%. PBMCs were separated immediately by Lymphoprep density gradient centrifugation and were stained directly, without being cultured. Samples were stained and sorted in pairs, with one healthy donor and one patient per experiment, so that batch effects were minimized. This specimen comes from a study of beta chain features in type 1 diabetes listed by TCRdb under 2018. Some background on the complete study: Patients and healthy donors did not differ in mean age, gender distribution, total cell number or subset yield. Regulatory and stem cell-like memory subsets were isolated from only 8 patients and about eight healthy donors, whereas naive and central memory subsets came from all 30 or so donors. A total of 85 million to 140 million sorted cells were examined across all samples, and the number of cells per subset was strongly correlated with RNA yield. The study compared the TCRB repertoires of sorted circulating CD4+ T cell subsets in recently diagnosed type 1 diabetes patients with those in matched healthy donors. Overall results and qualifications from the work: Sequencing cDNA rather than genomic DNA could over-represent highly expressing activated cells, although activation and CD3 levels did not differ between groups. A moderate but significant shortening of TCRB CDR3 length was observed in type 1 diabetes patients in all four CD4+ subsets. Shorter templates might be favored by PCR, yet because patient and control samples were amplified and corrected together, any such skew would affect both groups equally. The naive, central memory and regulatory TCRB repertoires appeared to resemble one another more closely among patients than among healthy donors. At VDJ recombination sites, patients with type 1 diabetes made fewer insertions and deleted more nucleotides, a pattern implying thymic rearrangement abnormalities. Because the HLA sub-analyses included only small numbers of individuals, any influence of HLA type on TCRB rearrangement was left unresolved.

CDR1 and CDR2 are drawn from the germline V gene: SGDLS, YYNGEE. V gives up 3 bases and J gives up 7 bases, and the segment between their germline ends measures 10 bases. Measured from the cysteine to the phenylalanine, the CDR3 is 12 residues long. Just CDR3 DNA is preserved here, 36 bases in frame from base 1. All of the isolated RNA was reverse transcribed with the High Capacity cDNA Reverse Transcription Kit, so expressed TCRB transcripts were sequenced. Deep immunoSEQ sequencing was applied to naive, central memory and regulatory T cell samples, giving an average of around 3.4 million total reads per sample. Sorted cells were lysed in RLT buffer and RNA was extracted with DNase-treated RNeasy Micro or Mini kits, depending on cell number. Each cell subset was processed on its own to prevent cross-contamination, while patient and healthy donor samples were processed together. The immunoSEQ multiplex PCR was used to amplify TCRB sequences from cDNA, generating 87-bp fragments that spanned the CDR3 region. The amplicons were sequenced using the Illumina HiSeq platform. The authors processed their data as follows. PCR bias was computationally corrected using synthetic template baselines, reads within Hamming distance 2 were collapsed, and singletons that could not be merged were discarded. Reads were aligned against IMGT so that V, D and J genes, CDR3 length and insertions or deletions at six rearrangement sites could be assigned. Clonotype counts were normalized to sorted cell number within each subset before computing true diversity and Gini coefficients with the tcR R package. The overlap coefficient, calculated on TCRB nucleotide sequences, was used to quantify repertoire sharing. TCRdb took this table from immuneACCESS and kept in-frame rearrangements with V and J called. Such tables lack part of the clones; where checked against another copy, unresolved V genes explain under half of the gap, and the rest is unexplained. V and J calls plus clone size are reproduced from that table; the DNA served to infer D and trimming. The sample data list 300,000 to 400,000 clones, and 8% of these were observed just once. Around 0.45% of the sample is taken by the ten largest.

Rearrangement joined TRBV9 to TRBJ2-5, with the D gene too uncertain to name. The sequenced material came from central memory CD4+ T cells from blood. The TCR was taken from a woman aged 18-29 years in good health. In nucleotides, the sequence is TGTGCCAGCAGCGACTCTGCAGGGACCCAGTACTTC. This sequence encodes CASSDSAGTQYF.